This T cell receptor (beta chain) was identified during a study of shared clonotypes between healthy human individuals. Study as a whole: Two female and three male donors aged 18 to 49 were enrolled. Study results and caveats: Larger richness was generally estimated for naive than memory subsets. Rarefaction curves obtained for sorted subsets showed sequencing incomplete despite large depth.

The study drew its donors from healthy HIV-negative adults without recent acute infections or vaccinations. This clone was picked up one time. Antigen: not known. Measured with immunoSEQ multiplex PCR; TCRdb has only the in-frame clones, and not every one. This sample yields about 1.5 million clones, of which around 98% are seen a single time; about 0.4% belongs to the top ten. Sequenced sample: naive CD4+ T cells sorted from blood. This sample's subset: CD45RA+ positively selected. This clonotype was sampled from a man under 40 in good health.

CDR3 in amino acids: CASTLRQGGAYEQYF. Here the CDR3 DNA reads TGTGCCAGCACCCTCCGCCAGGGTGGCGCCTACGAGCAGTACTTC. The chain has TRBV11-1 and TRBJ2-7; D is perhaps TRBD1 (5 bases). V lost 7 bases, J lost 2 bases, and 18 bases lay in between. The CDR3 is made up of 15 amino acids. CDR1 SGHAT and CDR2 FQDESV come from the germline V gene (reference sequence). Full variable domain (missing parts from reference TRBV11-1 and TRBJ2-7): EAEVAQSPRYKITEKSQAVAFWCDPISGHATLYWYRQILGQGPELLVQFQDESVVDDSQLPKDRFSAERLKGVDSTLKIQPAELGDSAMYLCASTLRQGGAYEQYFGPGTRLTVT.